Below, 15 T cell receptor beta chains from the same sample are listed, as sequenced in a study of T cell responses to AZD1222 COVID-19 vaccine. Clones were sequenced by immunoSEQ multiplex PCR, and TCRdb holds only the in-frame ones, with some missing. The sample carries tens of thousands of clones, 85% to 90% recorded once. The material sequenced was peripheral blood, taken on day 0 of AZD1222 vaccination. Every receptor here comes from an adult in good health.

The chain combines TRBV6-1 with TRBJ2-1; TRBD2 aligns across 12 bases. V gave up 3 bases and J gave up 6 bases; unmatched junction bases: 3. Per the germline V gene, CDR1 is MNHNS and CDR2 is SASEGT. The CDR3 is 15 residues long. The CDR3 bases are TGTGCCAGCAGTGATGGACTAGCGGGACCCAATGAGCAGTTCTTC. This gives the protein CASSDGLAGPNEQFF.

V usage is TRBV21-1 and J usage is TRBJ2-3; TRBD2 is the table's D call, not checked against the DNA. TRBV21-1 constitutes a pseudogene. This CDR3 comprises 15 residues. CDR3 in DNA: TGTGCCAGCAGCAATCAACCCGCACTCACAGATACGCAGTATTTT. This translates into CASSNQPALTDTQYF.

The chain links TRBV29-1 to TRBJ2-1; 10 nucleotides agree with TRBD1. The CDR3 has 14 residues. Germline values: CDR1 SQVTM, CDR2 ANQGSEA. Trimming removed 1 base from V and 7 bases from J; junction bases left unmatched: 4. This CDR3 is CSVEGQGARNEQFF. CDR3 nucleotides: TGCAGCGTTGAAGGACAGGGGGCGCGGAATGAGCAGTTCTTC.

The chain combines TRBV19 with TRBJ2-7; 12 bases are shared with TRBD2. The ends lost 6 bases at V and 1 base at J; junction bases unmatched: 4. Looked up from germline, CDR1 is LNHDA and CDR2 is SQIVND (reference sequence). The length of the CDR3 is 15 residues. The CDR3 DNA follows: TGTGCCAGTAGCCCACTAGCGGGAGGTTCCTACGAGCAGTACTTC. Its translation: CASSPLAGGSYEQYF.

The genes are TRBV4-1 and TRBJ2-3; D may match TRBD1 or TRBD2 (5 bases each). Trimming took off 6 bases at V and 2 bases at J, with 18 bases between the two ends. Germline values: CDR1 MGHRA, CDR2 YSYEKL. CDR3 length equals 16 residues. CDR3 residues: CASRGDGFRFTDTQYF. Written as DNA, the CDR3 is TGCGCCAGCAGGGGGGACGGTTTTCGGTTCACAGATACGCAGTATTTT.

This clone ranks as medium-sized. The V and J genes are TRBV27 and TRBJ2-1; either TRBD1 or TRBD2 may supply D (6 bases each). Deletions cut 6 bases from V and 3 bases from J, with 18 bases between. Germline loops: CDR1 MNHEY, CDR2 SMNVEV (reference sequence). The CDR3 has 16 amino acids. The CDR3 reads CASSTWGAPDYNEQFF. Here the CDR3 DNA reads TGTGCCAGCAGCACCTGGGGGGCGCCAGACTACAATGAGCAGTTCTTC.

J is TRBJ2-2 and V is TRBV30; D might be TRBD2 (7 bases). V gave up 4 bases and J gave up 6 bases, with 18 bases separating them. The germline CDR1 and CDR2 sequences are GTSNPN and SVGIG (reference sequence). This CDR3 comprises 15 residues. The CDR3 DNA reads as TGTGCCTGGAAGTTTTGGGGGGGCGCATCCGGGGAGCTGTTTTTT. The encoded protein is CAWKFWGGASGELFF. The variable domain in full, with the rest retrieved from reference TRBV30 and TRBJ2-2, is SQTIHQWPATLVQPVGSPLSLECTVEGTSNPNLYWYRQAAGRGLQLLFYSVGIGQISSEVPQNLSASRPQDRQFILSSKKLLLSDSGFYLCAWKFWGGASGELFFGEGSRLTVL.

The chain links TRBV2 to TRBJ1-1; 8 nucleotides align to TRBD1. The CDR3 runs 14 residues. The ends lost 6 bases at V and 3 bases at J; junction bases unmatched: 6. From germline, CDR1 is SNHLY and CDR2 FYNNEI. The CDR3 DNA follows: TGTGCCAGCAGACGACAGGGGTCATACACTGAAGCTTTCTTT. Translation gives CASRRQGSYTEAFF.

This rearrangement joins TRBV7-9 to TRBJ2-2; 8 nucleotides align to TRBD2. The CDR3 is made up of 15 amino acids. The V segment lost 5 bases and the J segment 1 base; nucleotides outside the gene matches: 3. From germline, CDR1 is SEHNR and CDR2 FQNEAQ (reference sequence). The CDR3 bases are TGTGCCAGCAGCAGTAGCGGGGTGAACACCGGGGAGCTGTTTTTT. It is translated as CASSSSGVNTGELFF.

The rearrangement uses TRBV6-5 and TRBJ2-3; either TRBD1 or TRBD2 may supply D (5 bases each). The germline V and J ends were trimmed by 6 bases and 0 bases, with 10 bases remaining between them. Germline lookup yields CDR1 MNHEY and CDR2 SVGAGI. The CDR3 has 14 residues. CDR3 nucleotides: TGTGCCAGCAGCCCCGGGGCTAGCACAGATACGCAGTATTTT. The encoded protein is CASSPGASTDTQYF.

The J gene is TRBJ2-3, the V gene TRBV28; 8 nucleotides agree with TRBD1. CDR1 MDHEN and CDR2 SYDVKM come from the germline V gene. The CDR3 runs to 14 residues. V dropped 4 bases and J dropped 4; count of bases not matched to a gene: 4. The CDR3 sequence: CASSSGQVPDTQYF. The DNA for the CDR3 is TGTGCCAGCAGTTCGGGACAGGTCCCAGATACGCAGTATTTT.

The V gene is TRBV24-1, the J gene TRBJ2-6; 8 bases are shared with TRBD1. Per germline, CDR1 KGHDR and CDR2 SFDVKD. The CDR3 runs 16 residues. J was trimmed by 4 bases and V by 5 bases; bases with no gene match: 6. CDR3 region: CATSGQGAPGANVLTF. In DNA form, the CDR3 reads TGTGCCACCAGTGGCCAGGGGGCGCCGGGGGCCAACGTCCTGACTTTC.

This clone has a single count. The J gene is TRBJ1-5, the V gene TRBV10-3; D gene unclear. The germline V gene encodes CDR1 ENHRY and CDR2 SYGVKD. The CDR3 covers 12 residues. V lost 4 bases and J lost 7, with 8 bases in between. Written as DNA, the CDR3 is TGTGCCATCAGTGGGGCTTCCCAGCCCCAGCATTTT. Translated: CAISGASQPQHF.

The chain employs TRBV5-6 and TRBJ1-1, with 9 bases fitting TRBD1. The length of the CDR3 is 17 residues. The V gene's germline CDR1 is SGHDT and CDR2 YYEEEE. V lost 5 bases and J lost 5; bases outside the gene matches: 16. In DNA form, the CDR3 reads TGTGCCAGCAGACCGGCCGCCGGGACAGGGTTTCGGACTGAAGCTTTCTTT. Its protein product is CASRPAAGTGFRTEAFF.

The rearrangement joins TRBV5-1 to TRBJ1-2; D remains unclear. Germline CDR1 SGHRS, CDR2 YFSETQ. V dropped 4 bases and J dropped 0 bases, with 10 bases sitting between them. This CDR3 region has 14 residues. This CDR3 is CASSVQPTNYGYTF. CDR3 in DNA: TGCGCCAGCAGCGTTCAGCCTACTAACTATGGCTACACCTTC.